The rows below give T cell receptor beta chains drawn from one sample of a study of graft-versus-host responses after intestinal transplantation. Here immunoSEQ multiplex PCR was the method, and the copy in TCRdb shows in-frame clones only, minus some. The data show roughly 15,000 clones, roughly 80% seen once. Sample: ileum tissue, taken about 460 days after intestinal transplant. The receptors derive from a human patient who received an intestinal transplant, so some T cells may come from the graft donor. Both conserved end residues are part of each CDR3. The D gene is left open where the match is weak. Some rows mark clone size as missing; the rest say once, few, many or name a class of expanded clone.

. | TRBD2 | TRBJ2-7 | TRBV18 | TGTGCCAGCTCTACTACCGGGACTAGCAGGCACGAGCAGTACTTC | CASSTTGTSRHEQYF
. | . | TRBJ2-1 | TRBV18 | TGTGCCAGCTCACCACCGACTGGGGGTTACAATGAGCAGTTCTTC | CASSPPTGGYNEQFF
. | TRBD2 | TRBJ2-1 | TRBV7-2 | TGTGCCAGCAGCCCGACTAGCGGTTCACGGTACAATGAGCAGTTCTTC | CASSPTSGSRYNEQFF
. | . | TRBJ2-7 | TRBV5-6 | TGTGCCAGCAGCTTGGGTGCTGGTCTCCCCTACTACGAGCAGTACTTC | CASSLGAGLPYYEQYF
once | . | TRBJ1-1 | TRBV19 | TGTGCCAGTAGTATAGATCCCACAGGTCCTGAAGCTTTCTTT | CASSIDPTGPEAFF
. | . | TRBJ1-3 | TRBV5-8 | TGTGCCAGCAGCCCCGATTCTCGGAACACCATATATTTT | CASSPDSRNTIYF
once | . | TRBJ1-1 | TRBV7-9 | TGTGCCAGCAGCCCTTTGGGCACTGAAGCTTTCTTT | CASSPLGTEAFF
. | TRBD1 | TRBJ1-4 | TRBV7-2 | TGTGCCAGCAGCCTCGACAGGGCCAATGAAAAACTGTTTTTT | CASSLDRANEKLFF
. | . | TRBJ1-4 | TRBV12-5 | TGTGCTAGTGGTTTGTGGGGGGCGGCTAATGAAAAACTGTTTTTT | CASGLWGAANEKLFF
. | . | TRBJ1-1 | TRBV14 | TGTGCCAGCAGCCTTCCGGGGATGAACACTGAAGCTTTCTTT | CASSLPGMNTEAFF
. | TRBD1 | TRBJ2-7 | TRBV2 | TGTGCCAGCAGGAACGACAGGGGCGGCGAGCAGTACTTC | CASRNDRGGEQYF
. | TRBD2 | TRBJ2-5 | TRBV5-6 | TGTGCCAGCAGCTTGATTGCAACTAGCGGGAGCTGGGAAGAGACCCAGTACTTC | CASSLIATSGSWEETQYF
. | . | TRBJ1-1 | TRBV10-3 | TGTGCCATCAGTGAGACGGATGGGCCGGCGAACACTGAAGCTTTCTTT | CAISETDGPANTEAFF
. | TRBD2 | TRBJ2-7 | TRBV6-6 | TGTGCCAGCACCACGACTAGCGGGGGATCCGAGCAGTACTTC | CASTTTSGGSEQYF
. | TRBD1 | TRBJ2-5 | TRBV5-4 | TGTGCCAGCAGGTCTGGGGGGACAGGGCAGCAAGAGACCCAGTACTTC | CASRSGGTGQQETQYF
. | TRBD1 | TRBJ2-7 | TRBV5-1 | TGCGCCAGCAGCGGATCCGGGACAGGTCATGGAGAGCAGTACTTC | CASSGSGTGHGEQYF
. | TRBD1 | TRBJ1-2 | TRBV11-2 | TGTGCCAGCAGCTTAGCCGGGACAGGGAAGGGAGGGTTCTATGGCTACACCTTC | CASSLAGTGKGGFYGYTF
. | . | TRBJ1-2 | TRBV6-5 | TGTGCCAGCAGTTACTCGGAGATAGCTAACTATGGCTACACCTTC | CASSYSEIANYGYTF
. | . | TRBJ1-3 | TRBV7-9 | TGTGCCAGCAGCTTAGGTGCAGGGACTGGAAACACCATATATTTT | CASSLGAGTGNTIYF
. | . | TRBJ2-3 | TRBV5-1 | TGCGCCAGCAGCCTGGGACCTTTGACTCCAGATACGCAGTATTTT | CASSLGPLTPDTQYF
. | . | TRBJ1-2 | TRBV5-4 | TGTGCCAGCAGCTTGAGGCACGGCTACACCTTC | CASSLRHGYTF
. | . | TRBJ2-3 | TRBV6-4 | TGTGCCTGCAGTGGAAGTAGCGCAGATACGCAGTATTTT | CACSGSSADTQYF
. | . | TRBJ1-2 | TRBV7-9 | TGTGCCAGCAGCTTGACAGGTTATGGCTACACCTTC | CASSLTGYGYTF
once | TRBD1 | TRBJ1-1 | TRBV5-1 | TGCGCCAGCAGGCCCGGGACAGGGACTGAAGCTTTCTTT | CASRPGTGTEAFF
. | TRBD1 | TRBJ2-6 | TRBV18 | TGTGCCAGCTCACTCAATAGGGACAGTTCTGGGGCCAACGTCCTGACTTTC | CASSLNRDSSGANVLTF
few | TRBD2 | TRBJ2-3 | TRBV6-1 | TGTGCCAGCAGTGGAGCATCCGACCTAGCGGGAGTTGGAGGTGGCACAGATACGCAGTATTTT | CASSGASDLAGVGGGTDTQYF
few | . | TRBJ2-5 | TRBV6-6 | TGTGCCAGCAGTACCGGAGGGCCCCAGTACTTC | CASSTGGPQYF
. | . | TRBJ1-4 | TRBV7-3 | TGTGCCAGCAGTGAAAAACTGTTTTTT | CASSEKLFF
. | . | TRBJ2-1 | TRBV27 | TGTGCCAGCACCCGGGGCGCGGGTTACAATGAGCAGTTCTTC | CASTRGAGYNEQFF
. | . | TRBJ1-6 | TRBV21-1 | TGTGCCAGCAGCAACCCCGGGACACCATTTTCACCCCTCCACTTT | CASSNPGTPFSPLHF
. | TRBD2 | TRBJ2-3 | TRBV2 | TGTGCCAGCAGTGCGCGACCCGGGACTAGCGGCACAGATACGCAGTATTTT | CASSARPGTSGTDTQYF
. | TRBD1 | TRBJ2-1 | TRBV5-6 | TGTGCCAGCAGCTTGTGGGGGACAGGCGGGGATGAGCAGTTCTTC | CASSLWGTGGDEQFF
. | . | TRBJ2-1 | TRBV18 | TGTGCCAGCTCACCAGCCAGCGGATTATACAATGAGCAGTTCTTC | CASSPASGLYNEQFF
. | . | TRBJ2-7 | TRBV5-4 | TGTGCCAGCAGCTCCGGGACTCTAGGATACGAGCAGTACTTC | CASSSGTLGYEQYF
. | . | TRBJ1-2 | TRBV19 | TGTGCCAGTAGTATGGCGGGGCTGGACGGGGAAAGGGGATATGGCTACACCTTC | CASSMAGLDGERGYGYTF
. | . | TRBJ1-4 | TRBV6-1 | TGTGCCAGCAGTGAAGCGACGGGAGGTTTTAATGAAAAACTGTTTTTT | CASSEATGGFNEKLFF
. | . | TRBJ1-4 | TRBV7-8 | TGTGCCAGCAGCTTACTGGGGGATGGGGTTGAAAAACTGTTTTTT | CASSLLGDGVEKLFF
. | TRBD2 | TRBJ2-7 | TRBV5-8 | TGTGCCAGCAGTTCGTACCCGACTAGCGGGCGCTACGAGCAGTACTTC | CASSSYPTSGRYEQYF
. | . | TRBJ1-5 | TRBV19 | TGTGCCAGTAGTCGGGGGACCTATAGCAATCAGCCCCAGCATTTT | CASSRGTYSNQPQHF
. | TRBD2 | TRBJ2-7 | TRBV7-2 | TGTGCCAGCAGCTTAGCCCGGGGTAGCGGGGTAGTTAGCTACGAGCAGTACTTC | CASSLARGSGVVSYEQYF
. | TRBD1 | TRBJ1-1 | TRBV29-1 | TGCAGCGCCGCAGACAGGGGCCAAAACACTGAAGCTTTCTTT | CSAADRGQNTEAFF
. | . | TRBJ1-2 | TRBV4-2 | TGTGCCAGCAGCCAAGATTTGTCAAGCTATGGCTACACCTTC | CASSQDLSSYGYTF
. | TRBD2 | TRBJ2-7 | TRBV11-2 | TGTGCCAGCAGCCTTAGCGGGGCCACCTCCTACGAGCAGTACTTC | CASSLSGATSYEQYF
. | . | TRBJ1-6 | TRBV2 | TGTGCCAGCTTGTCCTGGGAAAGTTCACCCCTCCACTTT | CASLSWESSPLHF
. | . | TRBJ2-7 | TRBV18 | TGTGCCAGCTCCACCCACGGACAAGCTGCCTACGAGCAGTACTTC | CASSTHGQAAYEQYF
. | . | TRBJ2-7 | TRBV7-6 | TGTGCCAGCAGCCTAGGAACAGCCCCCTACGAGCAGTACTTC | CASSLGTAPYEQYF
. | . | TRBJ2-7 | TRBV7-9 | TGTGCCAGCAGCCCCGACGGGCTCTCAGGTTTCGAGCAGTACTTC | CASSPDGLSGFEQYF
once | TRBD2 | TRBJ2-4 | TRBV9 | TGTGCCAGCAGCGTCGCTGCGGGGACTATAATAGCCAAAAACATTCAGTACTTC | CASSVAAGTIIAKNIQYF